This T cell receptor beta chain emerged from a study of T cells in tumors after PD-1 blockade (dated by TCRdb to about 2019). For the wider study: Patients were excluded if they had prior checkpoint blockade, use of systemic immunosuppressants, or recent radiotherapy or other anti-cancer therapy within 4 weeks. Some patients also continued taking vismodegib 150 mg daily during anti-PD-1 treatment. RECIST version 1.1 was the standard used to evaluate clinical response. To compare blood and tumor clonotypes, bulk TCR sequencing was performed on approximately 10 peripheral blood samples from 5 patients. Paired single-cell RNA and TCR sequencing was performed on site-matched tumors from BCC or SCC patients before and after anti-PD-1 therapy. An average of around 120,000 TCR templates (range 24,679-257,772) and 36,536 unique clonotypes was obtained for peripheral blood samples. Patients were treated with either pembrolizumab 200 mg every 3 weeks or cemiplimab 350 mg every 2 weeks. Overall study results and their limits: The source of novel T cell clones was not identified, and lymphoid organs or rare unexpanded clones within the tumor or the tumor periphery could be included among the possible sources. Around 37% of tumor TCR clonotypes were detected in blood, and some novel exhausted tumor clones were observed in pre-treatment blood, which was taken as suggesting peripheral recruitment.

To note about this clone: No antigen is known for it. Per-nucleotide qualities are absent, and no much larger clonotype sits a single base away.

This specimen's time point label, interpreted: before anti-PD-1 therapy. For bulk TCRbeta sequencing, genomic DNA was extracted from tumor biopsies or peripheral blood, and input amounts ranged from about 600 ng to 6,500 ng. Every patient was a poor candidate for surgical resection and had histologically proven advanced or metastatic basal or squamous cell carcinoma. The basal cell carcinoma cohort was made up of ten to twelve patients, and bulk tumor TCR sequencing was performed for several of these patients. Deep TCRbeta sequencing was performed with the immunoSEQ platform. The paper's data handling went like this. For further analysis, only productive rearrangements were exported from the immunoSEQ Analyzer. T cell phenotypes were assigned to bulk TCRbeta clonotypes by matching the clonotypes to single-cell RNA+TCR-seq clones that had the same TCRbeta sequence. Clone enrichment in tumor was computed as tumor frequency divided by PBMC frequency from bulk TCR sequencing. TCRs were sorted with GLIPH into specificity groups, meaning clusters of distinct TCRs that share CDR3 motifs and likely recognize common antigens. TCRdb provides this immuneACCESS table in a form limited to in-frame rearrangements. Some clones are lacking; in checked studies, under half of them reflect an unresolved V gene, and why the rest are absent is not known. D and trimming come from the DNA, and the V and J calls and clone size come from that table. The sample profile shows around 50,000 clones; 75% to 80% of them were found once. 16% of the sample is taken by the ten largest.

From V the trimming removes 4 bases and from J it removes 4 bases, while the gene matches leave 5 bases of the junction unaccounted for. The germline V gene sets CDR1 to SGHRS and CDR2 to YFSETQ. The CDR3 sequence holds 14 residues, the cysteine and phenylalanine included. The retained sequence is limited to the CDR3, 42 bases, with the frame set at the first base. The material sequenced was PBMCs, taken before anti-PD-1 treatment. This chain is built from TRBV5-1 and TRBJ1-5, and 7 junctional nucleotides match TRBD1. The receptor's source is a human donor with basal cell carcinoma. The CDR3 here reads CASSQTGENQPQHF. The base sequence is TGCGCCAGCAGCCAAACAGGGGAGAATCAGCCCCAGCATTTT.